The clone carrying this T cell receptor beta chain was detected a few times. What it recognizes is unknown. The record originates from a study of CD8 T cells in ankylosing spondylitis. Findings and caveats of the study: Ankylosing spondylitis blood seemed to carry a telltale TCR beta motif made of roughly eight highly homologous variants. Significantly higher representation of disease-linked clones was reported for matched ankylosing spondylitis synovial fluid.

Preparation of TCR beta libraries was done by quantitative 5'-RACE with molecular barcodes. TCRdb independently ran MiXCR on the 5' RACE reads; one entry per CDR3 protein. The data show around 250,000 distinct CDR3 sequences, more than 25% seen once. Trimming took 5 bases from V and 1 from J, leaving 12 bases between them. The CDR3 runs 15 residues. The chain joins TRBV12-3 or TRBV12-4 to TRBJ2-1; possibly TRBD2 for D (5 bases). The source material was blood, either unsorted or a sorted T cell fraction (not recorded which). The clonotype comes from a male donor with ankylosing spondylitis or in good health (not recorded which). This chain's CDR3 is CASSANPGSYNEQFF. For the CDR3, the DNA is TGTGCCAGCAGTGCGAACCCGGGATCCTACAATGAGCAGTTCTTC.